The 27 T cell receptor beta chains in this list originate from one sample, sequenced in a study of blood T cell repertoires in COVID-19. The assay was immunoSEQ multiplex PCR, and TCRdb's table has in-frame clones only and misses some. Here the sample spans about 140,000 clones, 80% to 90% being singletons. Sequenced sample: peripheral blood. All receptors derive from a woman in her 50s with acute or convalescent COVID-19.

This CDR3 reads CASSVEPKNTGELFF. CDR3 DNA sequence: TGTGCCAGCAGCGTAGAACCTAAGAACACCGGGGAGCTGTTTTTT. The J gene is TRBJ2-2, the V gene TRBV9; D is undetermined. V was cut by 0 bases and J by 1 base, with 7 bases left in between. Germline CDR1 is SGDLS and CDR2 is YYNGEE. The length of the CDR3 is 15 residues. Full variable domain (missing parts from reference TRBV9 and TRBJ2-2): DSGVTQTPKHLITATGQRVTLRCSPRSGDLSVYWYQQSLDQGLQFLIQYYNGEERAKGNILERFSAQQFPDLHSELNLSSLELGDSALYFCASSVEPKNTGELFFGEGSRLTVL.

In its sample, this clone was seen once. The DNA of the CDR3 is TGTGCCAGCAGCCTCCGACTAGCGGGAGCTGGAGAGACCCAGTACTTC. Amino acid sequence: CASSLRLAGAGETQYF. This chain links TRBV3-1 (or the pseudogene TRBV3-2) with TRBJ2-5; 12 bases fit TRBD2. The J segment lost 4 bases and the V segment lost 4 bases, leaving 7 bases of the junction unmatched. Per germline, CDR1 LGHDT and CDR2 YNNKEL (reference sequence). This CDR3 has 16 amino acids.

This chain uses TRBV18 with TRBJ2-4; possible D gene TRBD1, 5 bases. From germline, CDR1 is KGHSH and CDR2 LQKENI. The CDR3 has 15 residues. V lost 3 bases to trimming and J lost 0 bases, with 9 bases between them. As DNA, the CDR3 is TGTGCCAGCTCACCCCCAGACAGAGCCAAAAACATTCAGTACTTC. This sequence encodes CASSPPDRAKNIQYF.

The chain has TRBV7-9 and TRBJ2-7, with a weak D call TRBD1 (6 bases). V was clipped by 1 base and J by 3 bases, with 10 bases between them. The V gene's germline CDR1 is SEHNR and CDR2 FQNEAQ (reference sequence). The CDR3 is 14 residues long. The DNA of the CDR3 is TGTGCCAGCAGCTTAGAGGGACACAGCTACGAGCAGTACTTC. This translates into CASSLEGHSYEQYF.

The chain is built from TRBV23-1 and TRBJ1-5; D is unclear. TRBV23-1 is reported as an ORF; its role is uncertain. V was trimmed by 1 base and J by 9 bases, leaving 19 bases between them. The CDR3 contains 16 residues. The CDR3 reads CASSQLTLQRPSPQHF. Here the CDR3 DNA reads TGCGCCAGCAGTCAATTGACCCTCCAGCGACCTTCGCCCCAGCATTTT.

This chain connects TRBV2 to TRBJ2-1, with 9 bases lining up with TRBD2. The CDR3 runs to 16 residues. Losses at the gene ends were 3 bases for V and 9 bases for J; bases not matched to a gene: 12. Germline V gene sequence: CDR1 SNHLY, CDR2 FYNNEI. CDR3 coding DNA: TGTGCCAGCAGTGAGCTGCGGGAGGGACCCTATGGTGAGCAGTTCTTC. Amino acids: CASSELREGPYGEQFF.

This chain uses TRBV19 with TRBJ2-1, with TRBD2 identical over 8 bases. Germline assignment: CDR1 LNHDA and CDR2 SQIVND (reference sequence). CDR3 length: 17 amino acids. V shed 2 bases and J 8 bases; nucleotides not matched to a gene: 14. The CDR3 is CASSIIEAGERSDEQFF. In DNA form, the CDR3 reads TGTGCCAGTAGTATAATAGAAGCGGGAGAAAGAAGTGATGAGCAGTTCTTC.

In its sample, this clone was seen once. This chain joins TRBV7-8 and TRBJ2-1, with D unclear. The V end lost 1 base, the J end lost 7 bases, and 8 bases lay between the germline ends. The length of the CDR3 is 13 residues. The germline CDR1 and CDR2 sequences are SGHVS and FQNEAQ. The CDR3, as DNA: TGTGCCAGCAGCTTAGAGCCCAGGAATGAGCAGTTCTTC. It translates to CASSLEPRNEQFF.

This clone was found once. The chain uses TRBV25-1 and TRBJ1-3, with unresolved D. Germline CDR1 and CDR2: MGHDK and SYGVNS. Trimming cost V 10 bases and J 0 bases, with 7 bases left between them. The CDR3 runs 12 residues. CDR3 DNA: TGTGCCATACAGAGCTCTGGAAACACCATATATTTT. Encoded protein: CAIQSSGNTIYF.

V usage is TRBV9 and J usage is TRBJ2-7; TRBD1 agrees at 9 bases. J gave up 4 bases and V 2 bases, and 10 bases lay outside the gene matches. The germline gives CDR1 SGDLS, CDR2 YYNGEE. The CDR3 totals 16 residues. The CDR3 here is CASSVGTGTGLYEQYF. The CDR3 bases are TGTGCCAGCAGCGTGGGAACCGGGACAGGGTTGTACGAGCAGTACTTC.

This chain uses TRBV2 with TRBJ2-1; the D gene is possibly TRBD2 (6 bases). Germline V gene lookup returns CDR1 SNHLY and CDR2 FYNNEI. The CDR3 covers 15 residues. The ends were cut back, 6 bases at V and 6 bases at J, with 18 bases in the middle. CDR3 bases: TGTGCCAGCAGAGGTGAGACCGACGGGGGCAATGAGCAGTTCTTC. It encodes CASRGETDGGNEQFF. The whole variable domain, remainder taken from reference TRBV2 and TRBJ2-1, is EPEVTQTPSHQVTQMGQEVILRCVPISNHLYFYWYRQILGQKVEFLVSFYNNEISEKSEIFDDQFSVERPDGSNFTLKIRSTKLEDSAMYFCASRGETDGGNEQFFGPGTRLTVL.

This chain uses TRBV19 with TRBJ2-3; the D gene is possibly TRBD2 (5 bases). This CDR3 has 19 residues. Looked up from germline, CDR1 is LNHDA and CDR2 is SQIVND (reference sequence). The V gene lost 7 bases and the J gene lost 2 bases, with 28 bases spanning the gap. The chain's CDR3 is CASNSGGLGFPVDTDTQYF. The CDR3 nucleotides read TGTGCCAGTAATTCCGGAGGTCTCGGATTTCCAGTGGACACAGATACGCAGTATTTT.

The chain combines TRBV12-3 or TRBV12-4 with TRBJ2-5; D is unresolved. Trimming cost V 4 bases and J 9 bases, with 9 bases left between them. CDR3 length equals 11 residues. CDR3 sequence (DNA): TGTGCCAGCAGTTCGTCCTCAGCCCAGTACTTC. Translated, it gives CASSSSSAQYF.

V gene TRBV9 combines with J gene TRBJ2-7, with 9 bases aligning to TRBD2. J was trimmed by 7 bases and V by 0 bases; bases with no gene match: 11. This CDR3 has 16 residues. Germline CDR1 is SGDLS and CDR2 is YYNGEE. CDR3 region: CASSVANAGGAGEQYF. The CDR3 DNA follows: TGTGCCAGCAGCGTAGCTAATGCGGGAGGGGCGGGAGAGCAGTACTTC.

The gene calls are TRBV10-3 and TRBJ2-5, with 8 bases lining up with TRBD1. With 11 bases clipped from V and 1 base from J, the junction kept 9 bases outside the gene matches. Germline V gene lookup returns CDR1 ENHRY and CDR2 SYGVKD. The CDR3 has 14 amino acids. The CDR3 nucleotides are TGTGCCTCTCGAGGACAGGGTCCCCAAGAGACCCAGTACTTC. It specifies CASRGQGPQETQYF.

The DNA of the CDR3 is TGTGCCAGCAGAGCCAGGGGTGCGTCAGATACGCAGTATTTT. Amino acids: CASRARGASDTQYF. The rearrangement links TRBV5-8 to TRBJ2-3, with D perhaps TRBD1 (6 bases). In germline, CDR1 is SGHTS, CDR2 YDEGEE. This CDR3 has 14 residues. Trimming pared 5 bases from V and 4 bases from J, leaving 14 bases between. Variable domain in full (rest from reference TRBV5-8 and TRBJ2-3): EAGVTQSPTHLIKTRGQQATLRCSPISGHTSVYWYQQALGLGLQFLLWYDEGEERNRGNFPPRFSGRQFPNYSSELNVNALELEDSALYLCASRARGASDTQYFGPGTRLTVL.

This clone was detected once. V usage is TRBV28 and J usage is TRBJ1-2, with TRBD1 identical over 7 bases. This CDR3 is built from 17 residues. Trimming removed 5 bases from V and 4 bases from J; junction bases left unmatched: 16. Germline-derived CDR1 and CDR2 are MDHEN and SYDVKM. The CDR3 here is CASSTPLTGIGFYGYTF. The CDR3 DNA reads TGTGCCAGCAGTACTCCCCTGACAGGGATAGGGTTCTATGGCTACACCTTC.

On this clone itself: At the DNA level, this CDR3 is encoded by other sequences in the same sample as well. V usage is TRBV4-2 and J usage is TRBJ2-7, with 9 bases identical to TRBD2. The CDR3 has 15 amino acids. Germline V gene lookup returns CDR1 LGHNA and CDR2 YNFKEQ. V shed 4 bases, J shed 3 bases, and the junction held 7 bases outside the gene matches. The CDR3 region has the DNA TGTGCCAGCAGCCCTCGCGGGAGGGCCTACTACGAGCAGTACTTC. It specifies CASSPRGRAYYEQYF.

Turning to this clone: Other DNA sequences in the same sample also yield this CDR3. The chain uses TRBV7-9 and TRBJ1-2; D call uncertain. Germline V gene lookup returns CDR1 SEHNR and CDR2 FQNEAQ (reference sequence). The CDR3 extends over 14 amino acids. The V end was cut by 0 bases, the J end by 2 bases, with 7 bases between. This CDR3 reads CASSLAGRNYGYTF. CDR3 DNA sequence: TGTGCCAGCAGCTTAGCCGGCAGGAACTATGGCTACACCTTC.

V usage is TRBV2 and J usage is TRBJ1-6, with D perhaps TRBD1 (5 bases). This CDR3 has 16 residues. Per the germline V gene, CDR1 is SNHLY and CDR2 is FYNNEI. V was shortened by 5 bases and J by 0 bases, with 11 bases between the two germline ends. CDR3 nucleotide sequence: TGTGCCAGCAGTCCCCAGGGATCCTCCTATAATTCACCCCTCCACTTT. Its protein product is CASSPQGSSYNSPLHF.

J is TRBJ2-1 and V is TRBV7-6; TRBD2 agrees at 11 bases. Per germline, CDR1 SGHVS and CDR2 FNYEAQ. V dropped 0 bases and J dropped 5; count of bases not matched to a gene: 6. This CDR3 has 17 amino acids. The CDR3 protein is CASSLASSGRSHNEQFF. The CDR3 DNA sequence: TGTGCCAGCAGCTTAGCGTCTAGCGGGAGGTCTCACAATGAGCAGTTCTTC.

The J gene is TRBJ2-7, the V gene TRBV7-3, with a weak D call TRBD2 (5 bases). This CDR3 comprises 14 residues. The ends were cut back, 7 bases at V and 3 bases at J, with 16 bases in the middle. Per the germline V gene, CDR1 is SGHTA and CDR2 is FQGTGA. CDR3 DNA: TGTGCCAGCACCCCACCTGGACTCAACTACGAGCAGTACTTC. It translates to CASTPPGLNYEQYF.

The chain recombines TRBV3-1 (or the pseudogene TRBV3-2) with TRBJ2-7; 7 bases align to TRBD2. The CDR3 has 12 amino acids. The V gene's germline CDR1 is LGHDT and CDR2 YNNKEL (reference sequence). Trimming took 1 base from V and 7 from J; bases not matched to a gene: 1. CDR3 sequence (DNA): TGTGCCAGCAGCCAAGGGGGGGGAGAGCAGTACTTC. Translating gives CASSQGGGEQYF.

J is TRBJ1-1 and V is TRBV3-1 (or the pseudogene TRBV3-2); 7 bases map to TRBD1. CDR3 length: 17 amino acids. V was clipped by 1 base and J by 4 bases; unmatched bases: 12. Germline V lookup: CDR1 LGHDT, CDR2 YNNKEL (reference sequence). CDR3 nucleotides: TGTGCCAGCAGCCAAGCATCCCATCCAGGGGGAGGCACTGAAGCTTTCTTT. It is translated as CASSQASHPGGGTEAFF.

The gene calls are TRBV29-1 and TRBJ1-2; 9 nucleotides line up with TRBD1. Germline V CDR1 and CDR2: SQVTM, ANQGSEA. This CDR3 comprises 11 residues. Germline trimming cut 6 bases from V and 8 bases from J; bases unmatched to any gene: 4. This CDR3 is CSVQGAGGYTF. The CDR3 coding sequence is TGCAGCGTACAGGGGGCAGGAGGCTACACCTTC.

In regard to this clone: The same CDR3 arises from other DNA sequences in this sample as well. The chain couples TRBV6-5 to TRBJ1-3, with TRBD1 matching 9 bases. Germline V gene data show CDR1 as MNHEY and CDR2 as SVGAGI. The CDR3 covers 15 residues. V was pared by 2 bases and J by 4 bases, with 3 bases of the junction left unmatched. The CDR3 reads CASSYGTGTGNTIYF. The CDR3 bases are TGTGCCAGCAGTTACGGGACAGGGACGGGAAACACCATATATTTT.

This sequence joins TRBV7-8 and TRBJ2-2; 11 nucleotides align to TRBD1. The length of the CDR3 is 16 residues. J was trimmed by 6 bases and V by 5 bases; bases with no gene match: 8. CDR1 is SGHVS, CDR2 FQNEAQ, per germline. The CDR3 nucleotides are TGTGCCAGCAGCCCACGGGACAGGGGGAGGGCCGGGGAGCTGTTTTTT. Protein sequence: CASSPRDRGRAGELFF.